Listed below are T cell receptor beta chains from one sample, sequenced in a study of CXCR3-negative and CXCR3-positive naive CD8 T cells. TCRdb reprocessed the 5' RACE reads, keeping one entry per CDR3 protein, no DNA. The sample totals some 140,000 distinct CDR3 sequences. The material sequenced was naive CXCR3+ CD8+ T cells from blood. These receptor sequences come from a human donor in good health. Some clones in this sample may be carry-over from other donors' samples. Both conserved end residues are part of each CDR3. Fields, in order: J gene, V gene, CDR3 protein.

j_call: TRBJ1-4; v_call: TRBV6-5; cdr3_aa: CASSSPGTGGEKLFF
j_call: TRBJ2-1; v_call: TRBV10-3; cdr3_aa: CGISETDYNEQFF
j_call: TRBJ1-6; v_call: TRBV20-1; cdr3_aa: CSASDRENSPLHF
j_call: TRBJ2-7; v_call: TRBV5-1; cdr3_aa: CASSLDRESLYEQYF
j_call: TRBJ2-1; v_call: TRBV7-9; cdr3_aa: CASSFPQAKGYNEQFF
j_call: TRBJ2-5; v_call: TRBV28; cdr3_aa: CAISATDREWETQYF
j_call: TRBJ2-3; v_call: TRBV5-1; cdr3_aa: CASSLSTSGGEDTRYF
j_call: TRBJ1-2; v_call: TRBV28; cdr3_aa: CASSFAVNYGYTF
j_call: TRBJ2-7; v_call: TRBV7-9; cdr3_aa: CASSSITTENYEQYF
j_call: TRBJ2-7; v_call: TRBV5-1; cdr3_aa: CASSLVSASYEQYF
j_call: TRBJ2-3; v_call: TRBV29-1; cdr3_aa: CSVGLGMTDTQYF
j_call: TRBJ1-3; v_call: TRBV27; cdr3_aa: CASSLRSGAGNTIYF
j_call: TRBJ1-1; v_call: TRBV5-1; cdr3_aa: CASSLNQAPPNTNTEAFF
j_call: TRBJ2-7; v_call: TRBV11-2; cdr3_aa: CASSPGLAQYEQYF
j_call: TRBJ1-5; v_call: TRBV20-1; cdr3_aa: CSARDSRFPSNQPQHF
j_call: TRBJ1-1; v_call: TRBV12-3/TRBV12-4; cdr3_aa: CASSLAGRDSHTEAFF
j_call: TRBJ2-1; v_call: TRBV12-3/TRBV12-4; cdr3_aa: CASSPTEYNEQFF
j_call: TRBJ2-2; v_call: TRBV29-1; cdr3_aa: CSVLKENTGELFF
j_call: TRBJ2-5; v_call: TRBV28; cdr3_aa: CASSLGDRGLETQYF
j_call: TRBJ2-7; v_call: TRBV20-1; cdr3_aa: CSARGSGDYEQYF
j_call: TRBJ2-3; v_call: TRBV7-9; cdr3_aa: CASTATGTLHDTQYF
j_call: TRBJ2-7; v_call: TRBV4-2; cdr3_aa: CASSQGGTDYEQYF
j_call: TRBJ2-7; v_call: TRBV28; cdr3_aa: CASSGDDYEQYF
j_call: TRBJ2-1; v_call: TRBV20-1; cdr3_aa: CSAKKTQDPGGGNEQFF
j_call: TRBJ1-2; v_call: TRBV25-1; cdr3_aa: CASSPDRGAGNYGYTF
j_call: TRBJ2-7; v_call: TRBV14; cdr3_aa: CASSQVLTGDYEQYF
j_call: TRBJ2-3; v_call: TRBV29-1; cdr3_aa: CSVPDRLAGDFFTQYF
j_call: TRBJ1-1; v_call: TRBV11-2; cdr3_aa: CASSFGFVRRTEAFF
j_call: TRBJ2-5; v_call: TRBV9; cdr3_aa: CASSVEGTGETQYF
j_call: TRBJ2-3; v_call: TRBV4-3; cdr3_aa: CASSQDRAGLTDTQYF
j_call: TRBJ2-5; v_call: TRBV29-1; cdr3_aa: CSVEDREGGPQEAQYF
j_call: TRBJ1-2; v_call: TRBV7-8; cdr3_aa: CASSPDLTGTYGYTF
j_call: TRBJ2-7; v_call: TRBV29-1; cdr3_aa: CSVVRRGAYEQYF
j_call: TRBJ2-5; v_call: TRBV11-2; cdr3_aa: CASSSRLDPETQYF
j_call: TRBJ2-1; v_call: TRBV28; cdr3_aa: CASSRARDSHNEQFF
j_call: TRBJ1-5; v_call: TRBV20-1; cdr3_aa: CSARGQGDWQPQHF
j_call: TRBJ1-1; v_call: TRBV28; cdr3_aa: CASLSGVGGNTEAFF
j_call: TRBJ2-7; v_call: TRBV12-3/TRBV12-4; cdr3_aa: CASRRDKYEQYF
j_call: TRBJ2-7; v_call: TRBV7-9; cdr3_aa: CASSPRVGAPYEQYF
j_call: TRBJ1-2; v_call: TRBV15; cdr3_aa: CATSRDRSYGYTF
j_call: TRBJ1-2; v_call: TRBV4-3; cdr3_aa: CASSPRTGEWYGYTF
j_call: TRBJ2-7; v_call: TRBV5-1; cdr3_aa: CASSVSGSYEQYF
j_call: TRBJ1-5; v_call: TRBV10-2; cdr3_aa: CASSESQGSQPQHF
j_call: TRBJ1-2; v_call: TRBV4-1; cdr3_aa: CASSQNRGRNYGYTF
j_call: TRBJ2-7; v_call: TRBV29-1; cdr3_aa: CSVVVAGRSSYEQYF
j_call: TRBJ1-2; v_call: TRBV4-1; cdr3_aa: CASSHDTGEGSGYTF
j_call: TRBJ2-1; v_call: TRBV5-1; cdr3_aa: CASSEDRGSYNEQFF
j_call: TRBJ1-1; v_call: TRBV6-2/TRBV6-3; cdr3_aa: CASSLPPNEAFF
j_call: TRBJ2-7; v_call: TRBV5-1; cdr3_aa: CASSPYGVAAPYEQYF
j_call: TRBJ2-7; v_call: TRBV30; cdr3_aa: CAWSAVTYEQYF
j_call: TRBJ2-7; v_call: TRBV4-1; cdr3_aa: CASSSSRAYEQYF
j_call: TRBJ2-2; v_call: TRBV28; cdr3_aa: CASSLYGVGTGELFF